The 28 T cell receptor beta chains below come from one sample, sequenced in a study of response to subunit inactivated influenza vaccine. TCRdb reprocessed the RT-PCR reads via MiXCR and lists one record per CDR3 protein. The sample yields hundreds of thousands of distinct CDR3 sequences, about a tenth seen once. This material consisted of PBMCs from blood, taken roughly 47 days after vaccination. The origin of the receptors is a man aged 45 to 65 who received an inactivated influenza vaccine.

The rearrangement uses TRBV7-8 and TRBJ2-2; 11 bases fit TRBD1. Germline trimming cut 5 bases from V and 2 bases from J; bases unmatched to any gene: 13. The CDR3 is 19 amino acids. Looked up from germline, CDR1 is SGHVS and CDR2 is FQNEAQ. As DNA, the CDR3 is TGTGCCAGCAGCCCTCGCGGGTGGACAGGGGGCCCTAACACCGGGGAGCTGTTTTTT. Residues: CASSPRGWTGGPNTGELFF. Full variable domain (remainder filled in from reference TRBV7-8 and TRBJ2-2): GAGVSQSPRYKVAKRGQDVALRCDPISGHVSLFWYQQALGQGPEFLTYFQNEAQLDKSGLPSDRFFAERPEGSVSTLKIQRTQQEDSAVYLCASSPRGWTGGPNTGELFFGEGSRLTVL.

In this sample, this clonotype turned up many times. The rearrangement joins TRBV20-1 to TRBJ2-1; 11 bases line up with TRBD2. Germline-derived CDR1 and CDR2 are DFQATT and SNEGSKA (reference sequence). The CDR3 length is 17 residues. The trim removed 5 bases at V and 0 bases at J, leaving 9 bases unmatched. The CDR3 loop reads CSAFGLAGGSSYNEQFF. For the CDR3, the DNA is TGCAGTGCTTTCGGGCTAGCGGGAGGTAGCTCCTACAATGAGCAGTTCTTC.

This clonotype was seen repeatedly, ten times or more. The chain couples TRBV20-1 to TRBJ2-3; D is unresolved. The CDR3 is made up of 12 amino acids. The germline V and J ends were trimmed by 0 bases and 7 bases, with 8 bases remaining between them. Germline V gene lookup returns CDR1 DFQATT and CDR2 SNEGSKA (reference sequence). Here the CDR3 reads CSARDRANTQYF. DNA for the CDR3: TGCAGTGCTAGAGATCGAGCTAATACGCAGTATTTT.

This clonotype was seen more than once but under ten times. This sequence joins TRBV6-1 and TRBJ2-3; D not certain. Per germline, CDR1 MNHNS and CDR2 SASEGT. The CDR3 loop spans 17 amino acids. V was clipped by 5 bases and J by 0 bases, with 18 bases between them. The DNA of the CDR3 is TGTGCCAGCAGTAAACGACGGCCCCCTACTAGCACAGATACGCAGTATTTT. It yields the protein CASSKRRPPTSTDTQYF.

This clonotype occurred many times. This rearrangement joins TRBV11-2 to TRBJ2-3; 10 bases align to TRBD2. In germline, CDR1 is SGHAT, CDR2 FQNNGV. With V trimmed by 1 base and J by 0 bases, 10 bases remained unmatched. The CDR3 contains 19 residues. The CDR3, as DNA: TGTGCCAGCAGCTTAGGTGCGCTAGCGGGAGTTCCTAGCACAGATACGCAGTATTTT. As protein: CASSLGALAGVPSTDTQYF.

This clonotype turned up a few times. The chain combines TRBV6-1 with TRBJ1-1, with D tentatively TRBD1 (6 bases). The CDR3 spans 14 residues. CDR1 and CDR2 from the germline V gene are MNHNS and SASEGT. With 7 bases removed from V and 7 bases from J, the gap between germline ends came to 19 bases. Here the CDR3 reads CASTRDDTGIEAFF. The CDR3 DNA is TGTGCCAGCACCCGAGACGACACAGGGATTGAAGCTTTCTTT.

This clonotype was seen many times. The chain carries TRBV6-1 and TRBJ1-5; 10 bases are a match to TRBD1. This CDR3 is 20 amino acids long. The germline V gene encodes CDR1 MNHNS and CDR2 SASEGT. Trimming at V came to 4 bases and at J to 0 bases, leaving 15 bases not matched to a gene. The CDR3 DNA follows: TGTGCCAGCAGTGCAAACCGGGACAGGGGTTCCATTTATAGCAATCAGCCCCAGCATTTT. Its translation: CASSANRDRGSIYSNQPQHF.

The table lists this clonotype with a few counts. The chain recombines TRBV7-8 with TRBJ2-2; 9 bases fit TRBD1. Germline V gene sequence: CDR1 SGHVS, CDR2 FQNEAQ. There are 15 residues in the CDR3. V trimming: 5 bases; J trimming: 6 bases; junction bases outside the gene matches: 7. Here the CDR3 DNA reads TGTGCCAGCAGCAAACAGGGGGCGCAATCCGGGGAGCTGTTTTTT. It specifies CASSKQGAQSGELFF.

This clonotype showed up just a few times. One end of the junction is discordant with germline, which a read error may explain. The chain has TRBV4-1 and TRBJ2-6; no clear D gene. The CDR3 extends over 18 amino acids. The germline V gene encodes CDR1 MGHRA and CDR2 YSYEKL. The CDR3 nucleotides are TGCGCCAGCAGTCAAGATCTGGAAGTCAGCCCGTGGGCCAACGTCCTGACTTTC. It translates to CASSQDLEVSPWANVLTF.

This clonotype was counted ten times or more. V and J are TRBV27 and TRBJ2-1; TRBD1 matches at 10 bases. This CDR3 is built from 16 residues. V shed 4 bases and J 7 bases; nucleotides not matched to a gene: 10. Germline values: CDR1 MNHEY, CDR2 SMNVEV (reference sequence). CDR3 bases: TGTGCCAGCAGTTACACTCTCGGACAGGGGGTGAATGAGCAGTTCTTC. It yields the protein CASSYTLGQGVNEQFF.

In this sample, this clonotype turned up many times. The J gene is TRBJ2-7, the V gene TRBV29-1; TRBD2 matches 14 bases. Germline CDR1 is SQVTM and CDR2 is ANQGSEA. J lost 6 bases, V lost 6 bases, and 7 bases had no gene match. The CDR3 totals 14 residues. CDR3 in amino acids: CSVATSGRATEQYF. In DNA form, the CDR3 reads TGCAGCGTAGCGACTAGCGGGAGGGCGACCGAGCAGTACTTC.

The rearrangement uses TRBV6-5 and TRBJ2-7; no reliable D call. Trimming left V 0 bases short and J 1 base short, with 10 bases between. CDR1 is MNHEY and CDR2 is SVGAGI in the germline V gene. The CDR3 runs 15 residues. The CDR3 is CASSYSQALSYEQYF. The CDR3 bases are TGTGCCAGCAGTTACTCCCAGGCCTTATCCTACGAGCAGTACTTC.

The table lists this clonotype with a few counts. The genes are TRBV6-5 and TRBJ1-1, with D possibly matching TRBD1 (6 bases). The CDR3 runs to 15 residues. V lost 2 bases to trimming and J lost 1 base, with 11 bases between them. Germline CDR1 and CDR2: MNHEY and SVGAGI. CDR3 nucleotides: TGTGCCAGCAGTTACGGTACAGGGACGAACACTGAAGCTTTCTTT. As protein: CASSYGTGTNTEAFF.

This chain joins TRBV5-1 and TRBJ2-1, with 11 bases aligning to TRBD2. This CDR3 comprises 13 residues. Losses at the gene ends were 3 bases for V and 9 bases for J; bases not matched to a gene: 2. The V gene's germline CDR1 is SGHRS and CDR2 YFSETQ. The CDR3 protein is CASSSGTSGEQFF. The DNA for the CDR3 is TGCGCCAGCAGCTCTGGGACTAGCGGTGAGCAGTTCTTC.

This clonotype was counted between two and nine times. CDR3 sequence: CSASRWSSPLHF. The CDR3 bases are TGCAGTGCCAGTCGGTGGAGCTCACCCCTCCACTTT. The chain carries TRBV20-1 and TRBJ1-6; no reliable D call. The CDR3 contains 12 residues. CDR1 DFQATT and CDR2 SNEGSKA come from the germline V gene (reference sequence). Deletions cut 6 bases from V and 10 bases from J, with 13 bases between.

This clonotype was counted between two and nine times. This rearrangement joins TRBV5-5 to TRBJ2-7; D could derive from TRBD1 or TRBD2 (5 bases each). With 0 bases removed from V and 7 bases from J, the gap between germline ends came to 14 bases. The CDR3 length is 14 residues. Germline lookup yields CDR1 SGHKS and CDR2 YYEKEE (reference sequence). The CDR3 sequence: CASSLATVRGEQYF. CDR3 DNA: TGTGCCAGCAGCTTGGCGACAGTTCGGGGAGAGCAGTACTTC.

The rearrangement uses TRBV7-3 and TRBJ2-3; D might be TRBD1 (6 bases). Trimming removed 5 bases at V and 4 bases at J, with 13 bases between. The germline CDR1 and CDR2 sequences are SGHTA and FQGTGA. The CDR3 is 14 residues long. This chain's CDR3 is CASSPGGSADTQYF. The CDR3 nucleotides are TGTGCCAGCAGCCCTGGGGGCAGCGCAGATACGCAGTATTTT.

In its sample, this clonotype was seen many times. The chain uses TRBV20-1 and TRBJ1-6, with 7 bases lining up with TRBD1. J gave up 10 bases and V 1 base, and 4 bases lay outside the gene matches. The CDR3 runs 13 residues. Per germline, CDR1 DFQATT and CDR2 SNEGSKA (reference sequence). The CDR3 DNA reads TGCAGTGCTAGAGTTTCAGGGGGATCACCCCTCCACTTT. Translating it yields CSARVSGGSPLHF.

The chain has TRBV21-1 and TRBJ2-5; TRBD2, as called in the table, went unchecked against the DNA. TRBV21-1 is a listed pseudogene. This CDR3 is built from 15 residues. CDR3 region: CGTQSASGGQETQYF. CDR3 sequence (DNA): TGTGGCACCCAGTCGGCTAGCGGGGGTCAAGAGACCCAGTACTTC.

This sequence joins TRBV6-1 and TRBJ2-3; D gene uncertain. The CDR3 consists of 13 residues. The ends were cut back, 8 bases at V and 1 base at J, with 10 bases in the middle. Germline assignment: CDR1 MNHNS and CDR2 SASEGT. The CDR3 DNA is TGTGCCAGCCATTCCCCGGGCACAGATACGCAGTATTTT. Its translation is CASHSPGTDTQYF.

This clonotype was counted ten times or more. V gene TRBV10-3 combines with J gene TRBJ1-1, with D unclear. This CDR3 has 12 amino acids. Germline V gives CDR1 ENHRY, CDR2 SYGVKD. V dropped 2 bases and J dropped 10 bases, with 11 bases sitting between them. The CDR3 reads CAISENQEGAFF. In DNA form, the CDR3 reads TGTGCCATCAGTGAGAACCAGGAGGGAGCTTTCTTT.

This clonotype was seen more than once but under ten times. This chain uses TRBV11-2 with TRBJ1-1; 10 bases align to TRBD1. Unmatched junction bases numbered 6, after V lost 5 bases and J lost 9 bases. Germline V CDR1 and CDR2: SGHAT, FQNNGV. The CDR3 spans 13 residues. CDR3 sequence reads: CASSLPGQGQAFF. CDR3 DNA: TGTGCCAGCAGCCTTCCGGGACAGGGGCAAGCTTTCTTT.

The gene calls are TRBV4-1 and TRBJ2-2, with 11 nucleotides matching TRBD1. Germline V gene data show CDR1 as MGHRA and CDR2 as YSYEKL. This CDR3 spans 16 amino acids. J gave up 5 bases and V 4 bases, and 6 bases lay outside the gene matches. The CDR3 loop reads CASSLRTGGKTGELFF. Here the CDR3 DNA reads TGCGCCAGCAGCCTCCGGACAGGGGGCAAAACCGGGGAGCTGTTTTTT.

This clonotype was detected a few times. The junction and the germline gene differ at one end; a read error may be behind it. V usage is TRBV20-1 and J usage is TRBJ1-2, with TRBD1 matching over 12 bases. Germline V gives CDR1 DFQATT, CDR2 SNEGSKA (reference sequence). The CDR3 consists of 14 residues. This chain's CDR3 is CSAYRDRGLYGYTF. The CDR3 nucleotides read TGCAGTGCTTACCGGGACAGGGGGCTCTATGGTTACACCTTC.

This clonotype was seen repeatedly, ten times or more. The chain uses TRBV10-3 and TRBJ2-7; unclear D gene. The CDR3 runs to 14 residues. Trimming shortened V by 6 bases and J by 0 bases, and 12 bases separated the two germline ends. Germline CDR1 ENHRY, CDR2 SYGVKD. In DNA, the CDR3 is TGTGCCATCAGCGCCGCCGTGGGCTCCTACGAGCAGTACTTC. Amino acids: CAISAAVGSYEQYF.

This clonotype showed up just a few times. The chain links TRBV20-1 to TRBJ1-5; no clear D gene. The CDR3 is made up of 15 amino acids. CDR1 is DFQATT and CDR2 is SNEGSKA in the germline V gene (reference sequence). With 0 bases removed from V and 3 bases from J, the gap between germline ends came to 12 bases. This chain's CDR3 is CSAREVGRYNQPQHF. The CDR3 DNA reads TGCAGTGCTAGAGAAGTCGGGCGGTACAATCAGCCCCAGCATTTT.

This clonotype was seen more than once but under ten times. The chain couples TRBV5-6 to TRBJ1-3; D gene ambiguous. Germline V gene lookup returns CDR1 SGHDT and CDR2 YYEEEE. V gave up 0 bases and J gave up 0 bases, with 7 bases separating them. The length of the CDR3 is 15 residues. The CDR3 DNA follows: TGTGCCAGCAGCTTGGGCACGTACTCTGGAAACACCATATATTTT. Protein sequence: CASSLGTYSGNTIYF.

This clonotype was seen only a few times. The DNA of the CDR3 is TGTGCCAGCAGCTTGTCCGCAGGTCGAGGCTACGAGCAGTACTTC. This translates into CASSLSAGRGYEQYF. The chain recombines TRBV5-5 with TRBJ2-7, with D unclear. This CDR3 contains 15 residues. Germline CDR1 SGHKS, CDR2 YYEKEE (reference sequence). Trimming shortened V by 1 base and J by 3 bases, and 14 bases separated the two germline ends.